This T cell receptor (beta chain) was captured by sequencing in a study of human T cells and chemical hapten exposure (dated by TCRdb to the early 2020s). Background on the whole study: For sensitization, 2% DPC in acetone was applied to a 2 cm by 2 cm area of upper inner arm skin. The mostly female patient cohort included alopecia areata with under or over 50% scalp involvement, alopecia totalis and alopecia universalis. Blood was sampled from patients pre-sensitization (week 0) and at 2, 6 and about 24 weeks after DPC sensitization. The study tracked peripheral blood TCR repertoire changes in vivo during primary and secondary sensitization to the hapten diphenylcyclopropenone (DPC) in alopecia patients. For TCR sequencing, blood came from 25 to 35 alopecia patients at anywhere from one to four time points (pre-sensitization, 2, 6 and 24 weeks). Throughout the study period of 20 to 25 weeks, patients also received therapeutic DPC doses to the scalp every week. Patch tests used Finn chambers with 0.01% DPC on the upper back, scored after 6 days by International Contact Dermatitis Research Group standards. Libraries were combined into a pool for sequencing, and differences in TCR yield between samples came mainly from small differences in library volumes within the pool. The paper as a whole reports these results and caveats: Repeated subsampling changed both the strength of the expansion versus patch-test correlation and the threshold at which that correlation became significant. Alopecia, a presumed autoimmune disease, was present in all patients, so the immune response of the patients might differ from that of healthy individuals. Significantly more large CDR3 similarity clusters were formed by expanded TCRs than by pre-sensitization or healthy control sets, consistent with antigen-driven responses. No change with DPC sensitization was found in the number of TCRs above 1 in 1000 frequency, and no evidence of global repertoire structure alterations was found. Patch test score was positively correlated with the number of PT1 expanded TCRs, with significance at thresholds 8, 16 and 32 but not at 4.

Library prep was done by RACE. These reads were obtained on a NextSeq 500. During library preparation, unique molecular identifiers were attached to individual cDNA molecules so that TCRs could be counted quantitatively and reproducibly. Each blood RNA sample was used to sequence both TCR alpha and TCR beta chains. As for how the authors treated the data: Samples had a median of roughly 87,000 TCRs, with a range from about 23,224 to 750,000. V, J and CDR3 annotation of the TCR reads was performed with the Decombinator software suite. For the PS versus PT1 abundance plots, all samples were subsampled to the same number of TCRs (28,000). Expanded TCRs were defined as absent before sensitization and observed at least eight times at the 2-week time point. TCRdb passed the public sequencing reads through fastp at Q25 and MiXCR, retaining productive beta sequences. For every CDR3 protein sequence, its rows merge into one entry that carries the most common genes and DNA. Here the V and J calls rest on TCRdb's processing, not on the authors' analysis. The sample table holds 69,000 or so distinct CDR3 sequences, of which 10% were seen once. Around 6.8% of the sample is held by the ten biggest clonotypes.

At least ten counts were recorded for this clonotype. Its binding antigen is unknown. No base quality information exists; no much larger clone differs at one position. CDR1 and CDR2, per the germline V gene, are KGHSH and LQKENI. The CDR3 goes from the cysteine to the phenylalanine over 13 residues. The sequence is cut down to CDR3 DNA, 39 bases in frame from base 1. V loses 5 bases, J loses 3 bases, and the germline ends lie 11 bases apart. This specimen's time point label, interpreted: patch test 2, 6 weeks after DPC sensitization. The treatment or condition tag for this specimen amounts to: therapeutic diphenylcyclopropenone sensitization with weekly scalp DPC. At every patch-test visit, the blood draw took place before the patch test was put on. Patients were eligible if aged 18 to 70, diagnosed with alopecia and judged suitable for DPC therapy, and pregnant patients were excluded. Total RNA was extracted from unfractionated whole blood collected in Tempus Blood RNA tubes.

This clonotype was obtained from a woman between 45 and 60 years old with alopecia areata. Some clones in this sample may be carry-over from other donors' samples. The receptor chain draws on TRBV18 and TRBJ2-7, with the D gene too uncertain to name. The material was whole blood, obtained in connection with sensitization to the hapten diphenylcyclopropenone (DPC). The CDR3 corresponds to CASSVRNLYEQYF. The DNA reads as follows: TGTGCCAGCTCAGTCCGGAACCTCTACGAGCAGTACTTC.